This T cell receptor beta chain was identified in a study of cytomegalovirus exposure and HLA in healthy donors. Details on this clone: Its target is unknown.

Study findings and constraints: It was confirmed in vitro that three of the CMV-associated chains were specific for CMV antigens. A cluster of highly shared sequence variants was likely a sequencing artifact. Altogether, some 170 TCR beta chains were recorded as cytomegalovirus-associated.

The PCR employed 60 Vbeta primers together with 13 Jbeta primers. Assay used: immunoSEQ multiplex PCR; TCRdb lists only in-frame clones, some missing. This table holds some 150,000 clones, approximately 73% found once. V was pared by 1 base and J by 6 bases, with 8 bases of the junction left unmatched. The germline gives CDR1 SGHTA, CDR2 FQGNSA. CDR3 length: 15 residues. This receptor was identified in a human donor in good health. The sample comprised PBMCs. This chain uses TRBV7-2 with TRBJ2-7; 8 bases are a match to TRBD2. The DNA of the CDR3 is TGTGCCAGCAGCTTAGTGGGTAGCGGGACGGGCGAGCAGTACTTC. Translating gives CASSLVGSGTGEQYF.